Each of the 8 T cell receptor beta chains below was sequenced from the same sample in a study of blood T cell repertoires in COVID-19. The protocol was immunoSEQ multiplex PCR, while the TCRdb copy is restricted to in-frame clones and leaves out a portion. There are over 150,000 clones in the sample; approximately 91% occur only once, and around 4.8% lies in the top ten. Sequencing input: peripheral blood. These receptors were taken from a man aged 18 to 29 with COVID-19, enrolled during active disease.

This chain links TRBV14 with TRBJ1-5, with TRBD1 matching over 12 bases. CDR1 SGHDN and CDR2 FVKESK come from the germline V gene. There are 17 residues in the CDR3. Trimming took 4 bases from V and 5 from J; bases not matched to a gene: 9. The CDR3 DNA reads TGTGCCAGCAGCCCTCCCGGGACAGGGGGCCGCGATCAGCCCCAGCATTTT. As protein: CASSPPGTGGRDQPQHF.

This rearrangement joins TRBV3-1 (or the pseudogene TRBV3-2) to TRBJ1-2; weak D call: TRBD1 (6 bases). With 5 bases removed from V and 4 bases from J, the gap between germline ends came to 20 bases. This CDR3 is built from 16 residues. From germline, CDR1 is LGHDT and CDR2 YNNKEL (reference sequence). The CDR3 bases are TGTGCCAGCAGCGACACGTCCAGGGGTTGGAGCTATGGCTACACCTTC. It specifies CASSDTSRGWSYGYTF.

CDR3 sequence reads: CASSVGQGGIEQYF. CDR3 sequence (DNA): TGTGCCAGCAGCGTGGGACAGGGGGGGATCGAGCAGTACTTC. The chain recombines TRBV9 with TRBJ2-7, with 11 positions matching TRBD1. The CDR3 consists of 14 residues. Germline assignment: CDR1 SGDLS and CDR2 YYNGEE. V shed 2 bases and J 6 bases; nucleotides not matched to a gene: 4. Drawing the rest from reference TRBV9 and TRBJ2-7, the complete variable domain is DSGVTQTPKHLITATGQRVTLRCSPRSGDLSVYWYQQSLDQGLQFLIQYYNGEERAKGNILERFSAQQFPDLHSELNLSSLELGDSALYFCASSVGQGGIEQYFGPGTRLTVT.

This rearrangement joins TRBV18 to TRBJ2-6, with a weak D call TRBD1 (5 bases). The CDR3 contains 16 residues. V dropped 4 bases and J dropped 0 bases, with 10 bases sitting between them. Germline V gene data show CDR1 as KGHSH and CDR2 as LQKENI. This CDR3 reads CASSLSRDSGANVLTF. The CDR3 DNA reads TGTGCCAGCTCACTTTCCAGGGACTCTGGGGCCAACGTCCTGACTTTC. Looking up the rest from reference TRBV18 and TRBJ2-6 gives the full variable domain: NAGVMQNPRHLVRRRGQEARLRCSPMKGHSHVYWYRQLPEEGLKFMVYLQKENIIDESGMPKERFSAEFPKEGPSILRIQQVVRGDSAAYFCASSLSRDSGANVLTFGAGSRLTVL.

This sequence joins TRBV19 and TRBJ2-1; TRBD2 might be the D (6 bases). The CDR3 is 15 amino acids. CDR1 is LNHDA, CDR2 SQIVND, per germline (reference sequence). Trimming stripped 3 bases from V and 4 bases from J, with 13 bases between. The CDR3: CASSMSYGGYNEQFF. The CDR3 region has the DNA TGTGCCAGTAGTATGAGTTATGGGGGGTACAATGAGCAGTTCTTC.

This chain links TRBV2 with TRBJ1-6, with 8 nucleotides matching TRBD1. CDR1 is SNHLY, CDR2 FYNNEI, per germline. The CDR3 is 15 residues long. The V segment lost 6 bases and the J segment 6 bases; nucleotides outside the gene matches: 7. In DNA form, the CDR3 reads TGTGCCAGCAGAACAAGGGACAGGCCTAATTCACCCCTCCACTTT. Its translation: CASRTRDRPNSPLHF.

The chain carries TRBV2 and TRBJ2-7, with 7 positions matching TRBD2. Unmatched junction bases numbered 8, after V lost 1 base and J lost 5 bases. The CDR3 length is 15 residues. Germline V lookup: CDR1 SNHLY, CDR2 FYNNEI. CDR3 in amino acids: CASSEVREKRHEQYF. CDR3 in DNA: TGTGCCAGCAGTGAAGTGCGGGAGAAACGCCACGAGCAGTACTTC.

The chain has TRBV18 and TRBJ2-2; D gene ambiguous. The germline gives CDR1 KGHSH, CDR2 LQKENI. V lost 2 bases and J 7 bases, leaving 5 bases between the germline ends. The CDR3 loop spans 12 amino acids. CDR3 amino acids: CASSPGLGELFF. DNA of the CDR3: TGTGCCAGCTCACCAGGGCTCGGGGAGCTGTTTTTT.